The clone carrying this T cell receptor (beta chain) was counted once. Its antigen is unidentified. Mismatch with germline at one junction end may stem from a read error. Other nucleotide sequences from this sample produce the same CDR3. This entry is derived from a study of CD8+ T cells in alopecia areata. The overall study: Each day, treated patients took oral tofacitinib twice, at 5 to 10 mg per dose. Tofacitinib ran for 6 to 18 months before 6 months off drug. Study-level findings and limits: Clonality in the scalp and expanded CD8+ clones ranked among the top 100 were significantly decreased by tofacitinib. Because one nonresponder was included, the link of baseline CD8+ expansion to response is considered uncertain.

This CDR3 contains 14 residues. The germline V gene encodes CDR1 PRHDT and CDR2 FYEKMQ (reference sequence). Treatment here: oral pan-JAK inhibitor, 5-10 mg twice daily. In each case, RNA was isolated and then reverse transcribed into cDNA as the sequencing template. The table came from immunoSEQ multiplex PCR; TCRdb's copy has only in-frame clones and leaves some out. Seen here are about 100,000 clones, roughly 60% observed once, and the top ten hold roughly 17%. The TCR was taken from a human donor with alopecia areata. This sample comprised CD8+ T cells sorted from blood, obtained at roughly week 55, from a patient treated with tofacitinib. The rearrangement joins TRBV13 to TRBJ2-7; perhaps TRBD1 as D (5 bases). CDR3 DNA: TGTGCCAGCAGTTTAGGGGTAAGCTCCTACGAGCAGTACTTC. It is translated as CASSLGVSSYEQYF.